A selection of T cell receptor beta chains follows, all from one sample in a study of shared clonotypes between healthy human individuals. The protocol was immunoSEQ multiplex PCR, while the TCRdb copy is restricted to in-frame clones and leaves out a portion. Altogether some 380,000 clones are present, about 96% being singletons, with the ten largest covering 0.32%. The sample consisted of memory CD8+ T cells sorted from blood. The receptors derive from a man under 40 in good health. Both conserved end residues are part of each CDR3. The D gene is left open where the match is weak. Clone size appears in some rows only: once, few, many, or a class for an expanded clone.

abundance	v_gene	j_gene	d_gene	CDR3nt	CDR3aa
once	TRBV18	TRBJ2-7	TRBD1	TGTGCCAGCTCACAGACAGGGATCGAGCAGTACTTC	CASSQTGIEQYF
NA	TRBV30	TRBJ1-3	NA	TGTGCCTGGATGGGCTCTGGAAACACCATATATTTT	CAWMGSGNTIYF
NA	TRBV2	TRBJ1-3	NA	TGTGCCAGCAGAACAGGGGGAAACACCATATATTTT	CASRTGGNTIYF
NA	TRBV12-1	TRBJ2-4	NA	TGTGCCAGCAGCTACCGGCTAGCCAAAAACATTCAGTACTTC	CASSYRLAKNIQYF
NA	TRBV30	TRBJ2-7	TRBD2	TGTGCCTGGAGTGGCCAGGCGGGGGGCTACGAGCAGTACTTC	CAWSGQAGGYEQYF
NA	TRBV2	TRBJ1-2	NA	TGTGCCAGCAGTGAATTAATGGGGGGCGGCTACACCTTC	CASSELMGGGYTF
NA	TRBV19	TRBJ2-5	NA	TGTGCCAGTAGTATCAGGGGAGGAGAGACCCAGTACTTC	CASSIRGGETQYF
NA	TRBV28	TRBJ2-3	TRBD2	TGTGCCAGCAGACTTCTAGCGGGGAGCACAGATACGCAGTATTTT	CASRLLAGSTDTQYF
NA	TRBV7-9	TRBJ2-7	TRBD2	TGTGCCAGCAGCTGGGGACTAGCGGGCCTCTACGAGCAGTACTTC	CASSWGLAGLYEQYF
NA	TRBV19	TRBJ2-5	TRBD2	TGTGCCAGTAGTATGATCGCGGGGGGCGCGGTGACTGAGACCCAGTACTTC	CASSMIAGGAVTETQYF
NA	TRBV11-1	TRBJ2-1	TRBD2	TGTGCCAGCAGACTAGCGGGCTACAATGAGCAGTTCTTC	CASRLAGYNEQFF
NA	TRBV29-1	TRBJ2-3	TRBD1	TGCAGCGTCCCAAGACAGGGCTATACGCAGTATTTT	CSVPRQGYTQYF
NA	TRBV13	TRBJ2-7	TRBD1	TGTGCCAGCAGCCCGACAGGGCGGGAGCAGTACTTC	CASSPTGREQYF
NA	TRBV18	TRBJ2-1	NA	TGTGCCAGCTCACCACCAGTAGGGTACAATGAGCAGTTCTTC	CASSPPVGYNEQFF
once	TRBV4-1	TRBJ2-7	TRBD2	TGCGCCAGCAGTCGCACCTACCTTAGCGGGAGGGACGAGCAGTACTTC	CASSRTYLSGRDEQYF
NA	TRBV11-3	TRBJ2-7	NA	TGTGCCAGCAGCCTTAACAGAGACTACGAGCAGTACTTC	CASSLNRDYEQYF
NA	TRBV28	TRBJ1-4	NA	TGTGCCAGCAGTTTAGGCAGGGTATATACAACTAATGAAAAACTGTTTTTT	CASSLGRVYTTNEKLFF
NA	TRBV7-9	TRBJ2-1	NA	TGTGCCACTCAGGTTCATGAGCAGTTCTTC	CATQVHEQFF
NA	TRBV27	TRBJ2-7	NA	TGTGCCAGCCGACCCATAAGCTCCTACGAGCAGTACTTC	CASRPISSYEQYF
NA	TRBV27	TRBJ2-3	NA	TGTGCCAGCAGTTTTAGGGGGGGTGGCACAGATACGCAGTATTTT	CASSFRGGGTDTQYF
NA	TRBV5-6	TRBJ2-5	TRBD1	TGTGCCAGCAGCGCCAGGGACAGGCCCTGGAGCCAAGAGACCCAGTACTTC	CASSARDRPWSQETQYF